This TCR beta chain came from a study of CD8+CD57+ T cells in acquired aplastic anemia. Findings and limits, study-wide: The study found no significant CD8+ Simpson's diversity difference between patients and controls.

Note on this clonotype: Its target is not known. One junction end disagrees with the germline gene, perhaps due to a read error.

CDR1 is SNHLY and CDR2 is FYNNEI in the germline V gene. The CDR3 consists of 15 residues. The sequenced patients had an expansion of CD8+CD57+ cells seen by flow cytometry. Diagnosis of severe acquired aplastic anemia applied to all patients. Genomic DNA provided the template from which TCR beta VDJ and CDR3 profiles were obtained. One entry per CDR3 protein results from TCRdb running MiXCR on the reads. Of fewer than 300,000 distinct CDR3 sequences in the sample, about 80% were seen once. The clonotype was recovered from a human donor with aplastic anemia. Input material: sorted CD4+, CD8+, or CD8+CD57+ T cells (not recorded which) from PBMCs. The J gene is TRBJ2-1, the V gene TRBV2; 7 bases map to TRBD1. CDR3 loop: CASGYRRGGAHEQVF. The CDR3 DNA reads as TGTGCCAGCGGGTACCGGAGAGGGGGCGCGCATGAGCAGGTCTTC.